The rows below give T cell receptor beta chains drawn from one sample of a study of T cells in Graves' hyperthyroidism and ophthalmopathy. TCRdb called the multiplex PCR reads again in MiXCR, with one record for every CDR3 protein. The table includes 660,000 or so distinct CDR3 sequences, roughly 45% detected once. The specimen sequenced was peripheral blood or thyroid tissue (not recorded which). These receptors came from an adult man with Graves' disease, either hyperthyroidism or ophthalmopathy (not recorded which). CDR3s include the opening cysteine and the closing phenylalanine or tryptophan. The D gene is left open where the match is weak. Clone size is given for some rows only: seen once, a few or many times, or a class if the clone is expanded.

d_call: .
clone_size: few
v_call: TRBV7-3
j_call: TRBJ2-2
cdr3_nt: TGTGCCAGCAGCTCCGAAGGACAGCGTCAGCTGTTTTTT
cdr3_aa: CASSSEGQRQLFF

d_call: TRBD2
clone_size: many
v_call: TRBV7-9
j_call: TRBJ2-5
cdr3_nt: TGTGCCAGCAGCAGGACTAGCCAAGAGACCCAGTACTTC
cdr3_aa: CASSRTSQETQYF

d_call: TRBD1
clone_size: .
v_call: TRBV2
j_call: TRBJ1-1
cdr3_nt: TGTGCCAGCAGTGAGTCGGACAGGGGGGCAATAGGAGCTTTCTTT
cdr3_aa: CASSESDRGAIGAFF

d_call: .
clone_size: .
v_call: TRBV7-4
j_call: TRBJ1-6
cdr3_nt: TGTGCCAGCAGTTCACCGGAGGGGGGAGTTAATTCACCCCTCCACTTT
cdr3_aa: CASSSPEGGVNSPLHF

d_call: .
clone_size: .
v_call: TRBV10-3
j_call: TRBJ1-2
cdr3_nt: TGTGCCATCAGGCCAGGGACAACTAACTATGGCTACACCTTC
cdr3_aa: CAIRPGTTNYGYTF

d_call: TRBD1
clone_size: .
v_call: TRBV7-9
j_call: TRBJ2-5
cdr3_nt: TGTGCCAGCAGCCTCACAGGGGAACAGTACCAAGAGACCCAGTACTTC
cdr3_aa: CASSLTGEQYQETQYF

d_call: TRBD2
clone_size: few
v_call: TRBV5-1
j_call: TRBJ2-7
cdr3_nt: TGCGCCAGCAGCTACGGGACTAGCACCGAGCAGTACTTC
cdr3_aa: CASSYGTSTEQYF

d_call: .
clone_size: many
v_call: TRBV7-9
j_call: TRBJ2-5
cdr3_nt: TGTGCCAGCAGCTTAGATCCCATCCTTCAGGAGACCCAGTACTTC
cdr3_aa: CASSLDPILQETQYF

d_call: .
clone_size: many
v_call: TRBV25-1
j_call: TRBJ1-4
cdr3_nt: TGTGCCAGCTTCCGACAGGCCGATACTAATGAAAAACTGTTTTTT
cdr3_aa: CASFRQADTNEKLFF

d_call: .
clone_size: .
v_call: TRBV29-1
j_call: TRBJ1-6
cdr3_nt: TGCAGCGTCGGGAGCGGCAGTTCACCCCTCCACTTT
cdr3_aa: CSVGSGSSPLHF

d_call: .
clone_size: .
v_call: TRBV12-3/TRBV12-4
j_call: TRBJ1-2
cdr3_nt: TGTGCCAGCAGGGCAGGGGTTAACTATGGCTACACCTTC
cdr3_aa: CASRAGVNYGYTF

d_call: .
clone_size: .
v_call: TRBV6-6
j_call: TRBJ1-5
cdr3_nt: TGTGCCAGCAGTTACTCAGGGAATAGCAATCAGCCCCAGCATTTT
cdr3_aa: CASSYSGNSNQPQHF

d_call: .
clone_size: once
v_call: TRBV14
j_call: TRBJ1-6
cdr3_nt: TGTGCCAGCAGCCAAGATGTGCGGGGCTCCTATAATTCACCCCTCCACTTT
cdr3_aa: CASSQDVRGSYNSPLHF

d_call: .
clone_size: .
v_call: TRBV29-1
j_call: TRBJ2-7
cdr3_nt: TGCAGCGCTGGGCCGAGTCAGTTGGAGTACGAGCAGTACTTC
cdr3_aa: CSAGPSQLEYEQYF

d_call: .
clone_size: .
v_call: TRBV2
j_call: TRBJ2-5
cdr3_nt: TGTGCCAGCAGCTTCAATCGAGGGTTAAAAGAGACCCAGTACTTC
cdr3_aa: CASSFNRGLKETQYF

d_call: TRBD1
clone_size: .
v_call: TRBV10-3
j_call: TRBJ1-6
cdr3_nt: TGTGCCATCCGGGACAGGTTCCCTAATTCACCCCTCCACTTT
cdr3_aa: CAIRDRFPNSPLHF

d_call: TRBD1
clone_size: .
v_call: TRBV29-1
j_call: TRBJ1-1
cdr3_nt: TGCAGCGTTGCCCTACGAGGGGGCGGGGGGGCTTTCTTT
cdr3_aa: CSVALRGGGGAFF

d_call: .
clone_size: .
v_call: TRBV20-1
j_call: TRBJ2-2
cdr3_nt: TGCAGTGCTAGAGGAGGGGGGGAGCTGTTTTTT
cdr3_aa: CSARGGGELFF

d_call: TRBD2
clone_size: many
v_call: TRBV7-6
j_call: TRBJ2-5
cdr3_nt: TGTGCCAGCAGCCCTACTAGCGGGGGCGAGACCCAGTACTTC
cdr3_aa: CASSPTSGGETQYF

d_call: .
clone_size: many
v_call: TRBV13
j_call: TRBJ1-1
cdr3_nt: TGTGCCAGCAGCCTACAGGCCGTGAACACTGAAGCTTTCTTT
cdr3_aa: CASSLQAVNTEAFF

d_call: .
clone_size: .
v_call: TRBV14
j_call: TRBJ1-2
cdr3_nt: TGTGCCAGCAGCCAAGATACGGGGTTTGGCTACACCTTC
cdr3_aa: CASSQDTGFGYTF

d_call: TRBD1
clone_size: .
v_call: TRBV9
j_call: TRBJ1-5
cdr3_nt: TGTGCCAGCAGCGAAGGACAGGGCACCCAGCATTTT
cdr3_aa: CASSEGQGTQHF

d_call: .
clone_size: few
v_call: TRBV2
j_call: TRBJ1-4
cdr3_nt: TGTGCCAGCAGCTCCAATGAAAAACTGTTTTTT
cdr3_aa: CASSSNEKLFF

d_call: TRBD1
clone_size: many
v_call: TRBV19
j_call: TRBJ1-1
cdr3_nt: TGTGCCACCACGGGACAGGGGGCAAGATCTTTCTTT
cdr3_aa: CATTGQGARSFF

d_call: .
clone_size: .
v_call: TRBV29-1
j_call: TRBJ1-2
cdr3_nt: TGCAGCGTTGAAGTATTAGGACTGGGTGGCTACACCTTC
cdr3_aa: CSVEVLGLGGYTF

d_call: .
clone_size: few
v_call: TRBV6-6
j_call: TRBJ1-1
cdr3_nt: TGTGCCAGCAGTTACCAAGGGCCAACCACTGAAGCTTTCTTT
cdr3_aa: CASSYQGPTTEAFF

d_call: TRBD1
clone_size: many
v_call: TRBV29-1
j_call: TRBJ1-2
cdr3_nt: TGCAGCGTGGAGGGACAGACCTATGGCTACACCTTC
cdr3_aa: CSVEGQTYGYTF

d_call: .
clone_size: .
v_call: TRBV7-2
j_call: TRBJ1-3
cdr3_nt: TGTGCCAGCAGCTTCTATCCGGGGGCAAATGGAAACACCATATATTTT
cdr3_aa: CASSFYPGANGNTIYF

d_call: TRBD1
clone_size: few
v_call: TRBV9
j_call: TRBJ1-3
cdr3_nt: TGTGCCAGCAGCGTTTCAGCGCGGCGCCAGGGGGATAACACCATATATTTT
cdr3_aa: CASSVSARRQGDNTIYF

d_call: .
clone_size: .
v_call: TRBV7-9
j_call: TRBJ2-5
cdr3_nt: TGTGCCAGCAGCCAAGGCCGGGACCCTGGGGAGACCCAGTACTTC
cdr3_aa: CASSQGRDPGETQYF

d_call: .
clone_size: few
v_call: TRBV20-1
j_call: TRBJ1-1
cdr3_nt: TGCAGTGCTAACCGTCAGGGGAACACTGAAGCTTTCTTT
cdr3_aa: CSANRQGNTEAFF

d_call: TRBD1
clone_size: .
v_call: TRBV29-1
j_call: TRBJ1-2
cdr3_nt: TGCAGCGTTGAAGGGACAGGGCCTTACGGCTACACCTTC
cdr3_aa: CSVEGTGPYGYTF

d_call: TRBD2
clone_size: few
v_call: TRBV9
j_call: TRBJ2-2
cdr3_nt: TGTGCCAGCCGCGAAGCGGGGGGATCCAACGGGGAGCTGTTTTTT
cdr3_aa: CASREAGGSNGELFF

d_call: .
clone_size: once
v_call: TRBV11-2
j_call: TRBJ2-7
cdr3_nt: TGTGCCAGCAGCCGCAGTGAGGGGAGGTACGAGCAGTACTTC
cdr3_aa: CASSRSEGRYEQYF

d_call: .
clone_size: .
v_call: TRBV10-3
j_call: TRBJ1-4
cdr3_nt: TGTGCCATCAGTGAGTCGTCCCGAGATGAAAAACTGTTTTTT
cdr3_aa: CAISESSRDEKLFF

d_call: .
clone_size: .
v_call: TRBV20-1
j_call: TRBJ1-6
cdr3_nt: TGCAGTGCTAAACGGGAGGAATATTCACCCCTCCACTTT
cdr3_aa: CSAKREEYSPLHF

d_call: .
clone_size: few
v_call: TRBV7-3
j_call: TRBJ1-5
cdr3_nt: TGCGCCAGCAGCCAAGTTTTCGAAAATCAGCCCCAGCATTTT
cdr3_aa: CASSQVFENQPQHF

d_call: .
clone_size: .
v_call: TRBV12-3/TRBV12-4
j_call: TRBJ1-1
cdr3_nt: TGTGCCAGCAGCCAAGGTCTCCGGGGCAACACTGAAGCTTTCTTT
cdr3_aa: CASSQGLRGNTEAFF

d_call: TRBD1
clone_size: .
v_call: TRBV7-6
j_call: TRBJ1-3
cdr3_nt: TGTGCCAGCAGCCTCGGACAGGGACTTGGAAACACCATATATTTT
cdr3_aa: CASSLGQGLGNTIYF

d_call: .
clone_size: few
v_call: TRBV20-1
j_call: TRBJ2-5
cdr3_nt: TGCAGTGCTAACGACGAGCATACGTACCAAGAGACCCAGTACTTC
cdr3_aa: CSANDEHTYQETQYF

d_call: TRBD2
clone_size: few
v_call: TRBV9
j_call: TRBJ2-5
cdr3_nt: TGTGCCAGCAGCGTAGGTGGGAGGGCCGAGGAGACCCAGTACTTC
cdr3_aa: CASSVGGRAEETQYF

d_call: TRBD1
clone_size: few
v_call: TRBV7-8
j_call: TRBJ1-4
cdr3_nt: TGTGCCAGCAGCCCAGCGGACAGGAAAAATGAAAAACTGTTTTTT
cdr3_aa: CASSPADRKNEKLFF

d_call: TRBD2
clone_size: few
v_call: TRBV29-1
j_call: TRBJ2-7
cdr3_nt: TGCAGCGCTGGTCGGGGGGTGGACGAGCAGTACTTC
cdr3_aa: CSAGRGVDEQYF

d_call: .
clone_size: many
v_call: TRBV24-1
j_call: TRBJ1-2
cdr3_nt: TGTGCCACCAGTGATTTGGGGGATGGCTACACCTTC
cdr3_aa: CATSDLGDGYTF

d_call: .
clone_size: few
v_call: TRBV12-3/TRBV12-4
j_call: TRBJ1-4
cdr3_nt: TGTGCCAGCAGCGCATTGGGCGACAGGCGCCTTAATGAAAAACTGTTTTTT
cdr3_aa: CASSALGDRRLNEKLFF

d_call: .
clone_size: many
v_call: TRBV6-6
j_call: TRBJ1-2
cdr3_nt: TGTGCCAGCAGTATGGAGGGCTATGGCTACACCTTC
cdr3_aa: CASSMEGYGYTF

d_call: .
clone_size: few
v_call: TRBV6-1
j_call: TRBJ1-5
cdr3_nt: TGTGCCAGCAGTACCCGGGTGAGAGGACAGCATTTT
cdr3_aa: CASSTRVRGQHF

d_call: TRBD1
clone_size: many
v_call: TRBV7-2
j_call: TRBJ1-6
cdr3_nt: TGTGCCAGCAGCTTAAGACAGGGTGGCATCGGTTCACCCCTCCACTTT
cdr3_aa: CASSLRQGGIGSPLHF

d_call: .
clone_size: many
v_call: TRBV7-6
j_call: TRBJ2-5
cdr3_nt: TGTGCTAGCAGCTTAGTTCTGTCTGAGACCCAGTACTTC
cdr3_aa: CASSLVLSETQYF

d_call: TRBD1
clone_size: .
v_call: TRBV6-6
j_call: TRBJ1-5
cdr3_nt: TGTGCCAGCAGTTACTCGAAGGGGGCAAATCAGCCCCAGCATTTT
cdr3_aa: CASSYSKGANQPQHF

d_call: .
clone_size: many
v_call: TRBV29-1
j_call: TRBJ2-5
cdr3_nt: TGCAGCGTTGAAGACGCGGATGCGGAGACCCAGTACTTC
cdr3_aa: CSVEDADAETQYF

d_call: TRBD1
clone_size: .
v_call: TRBV12-3/TRBV12-4
j_call: TRBJ1-1
cdr3_nt: TGTGCTAGTTTCCACCCGGACAGGCCAGAAGCTTTCTTT
cdr3_aa: CASFHPDRPEAFF

d_call: TRBD2
clone_size: .
v_call: TRBV7-6
j_call: TRBJ2-7
cdr3_nt: TGTGCCAGCAGCACCGGGACTACATCCTACGAGCAGTACTTC
cdr3_aa: CASSTGTTSYEQYF

d_call: .
clone_size: many
v_call: TRBV6-5
j_call: TRBJ2-7
cdr3_nt: TGTGCCAGCAGTACGCCAGGCGACGAGCAGTACTTC
cdr3_aa: CASSTPGDEQYF

d_call: .
clone_size: few
v_call: TRBV12-3/TRBV12-4
j_call: TRBJ1-3
cdr3_nt: TGTGCCAGCAGTCCGACAGCCGGAAACACCATATATTTT
cdr3_aa: CASSPTAGNTIYF